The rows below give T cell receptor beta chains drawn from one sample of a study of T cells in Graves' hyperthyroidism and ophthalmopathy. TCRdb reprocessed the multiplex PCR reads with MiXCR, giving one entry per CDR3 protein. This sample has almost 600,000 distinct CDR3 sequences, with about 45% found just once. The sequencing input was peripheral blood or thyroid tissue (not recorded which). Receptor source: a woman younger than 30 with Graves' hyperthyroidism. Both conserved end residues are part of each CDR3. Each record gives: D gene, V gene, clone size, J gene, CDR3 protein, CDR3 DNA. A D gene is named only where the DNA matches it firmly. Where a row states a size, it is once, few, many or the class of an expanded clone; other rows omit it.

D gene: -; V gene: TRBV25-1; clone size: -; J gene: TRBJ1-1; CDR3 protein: CASSDQSTEVLF; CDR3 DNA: TGTGCCAGCAGTGATCAGTCCACTGAAGTTCTCTTT
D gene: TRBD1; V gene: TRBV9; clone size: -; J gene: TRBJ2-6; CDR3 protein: CASSVPRQGATGANVLTF; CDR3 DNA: TGTGCCAGCAGCGTACCTCGACAGGGGGCTACTGGGGCCAACGTCCTGACTTTC
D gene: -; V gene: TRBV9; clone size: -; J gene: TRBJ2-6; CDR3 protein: CASSGQEGGANVLTF; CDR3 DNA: TGTGCCAGCAGCGGACAAGAGGGGGGGGCCAACGTCCTGACTTTC
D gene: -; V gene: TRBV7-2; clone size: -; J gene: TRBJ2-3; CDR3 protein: CASSPTRRYEASTDTQYF; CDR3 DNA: TGTGCCAGCAGCCCAACGAGGAGATATGAAGCTAGCACAGATACGCAGTATTTT
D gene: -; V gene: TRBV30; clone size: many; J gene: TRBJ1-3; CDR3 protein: CACRPGNTIYF; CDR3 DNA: TGTGCCTGTCGACCTGGAAACACCATATATTTT
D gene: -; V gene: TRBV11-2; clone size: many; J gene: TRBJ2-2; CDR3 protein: CASSQGALGFTGELFF; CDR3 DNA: TGTGCCAGCAGCCAGGGTGCTCTGGGGTTCACCGGGGAGCTGTTTTTT
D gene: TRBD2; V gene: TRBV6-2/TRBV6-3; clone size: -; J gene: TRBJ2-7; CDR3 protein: CASSYSTSGRAEQYF; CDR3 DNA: TGTGCCAGCAGTTACTCGACTAGCGGGAGGGCCGAGCAGTACTTC
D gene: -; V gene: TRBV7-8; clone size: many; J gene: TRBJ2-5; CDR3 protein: CASRGQPQETQYF; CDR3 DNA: TGTGCCAGCAGGGGCCAGCCCCAAGAGACCCAGTACTTC
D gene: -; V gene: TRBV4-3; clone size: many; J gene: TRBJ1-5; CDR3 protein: CASSQVLGLSNQPQHF; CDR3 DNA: TGCGCCAGCAGCCAAGTATTGGGGTTGAGCAATCAGCCCCAGCATTTT
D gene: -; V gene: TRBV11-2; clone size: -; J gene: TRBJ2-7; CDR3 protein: CASSKRDRGDEQYF; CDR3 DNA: TGTGCCAGCAGCAAACGGGACCGGGGCGACGAGCAGTACTTC
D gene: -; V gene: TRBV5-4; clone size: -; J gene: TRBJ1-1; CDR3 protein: CASSQSGYNEAFF; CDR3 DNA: TGTGCCAGCAGCCAAAGCGGATACAATGAAGCTTTCTTT
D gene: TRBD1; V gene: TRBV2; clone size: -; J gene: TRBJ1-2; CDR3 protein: CASSEDRGLFGYTF; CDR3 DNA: TGTGCCAGCAGTGAGGACAGGGGGCTTTTTGGCTACACCTTC
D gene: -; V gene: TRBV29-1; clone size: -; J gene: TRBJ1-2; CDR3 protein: CSVVGSYNEQGLRGYTF; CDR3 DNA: TGCAGCGTTGTAGGTAGCTACAATGAGCAGGGACTTCGGGGCTACACCTTC
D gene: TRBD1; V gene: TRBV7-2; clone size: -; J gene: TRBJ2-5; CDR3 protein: CASSNRGQTQYF; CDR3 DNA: TGTGCCAGCAGTAACAGGGGCCAGACCCAGTACTTC
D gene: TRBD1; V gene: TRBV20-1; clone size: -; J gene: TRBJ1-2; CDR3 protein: CSASWDRVYGYTF; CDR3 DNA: TGCAGTGCCAGCTGGGACAGGGTCTATGGCTACACCTTC
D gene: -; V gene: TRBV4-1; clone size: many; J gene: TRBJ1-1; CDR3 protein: CASSPRSENTEAFF; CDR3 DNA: TGCGCCAGCAGCCCTCGGTCTGAGAACACTGAAGCTTTCTTT
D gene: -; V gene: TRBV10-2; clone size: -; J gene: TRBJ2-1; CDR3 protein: CASSGAPSYNEQFF; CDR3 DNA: TGCGCCAGCAGTGGGGCCCCCTCCTACAATGAGCAGTTCTTC
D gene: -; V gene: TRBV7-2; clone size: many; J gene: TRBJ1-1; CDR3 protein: CASSPGGMNTEAFF; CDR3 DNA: TGTGCCAGCAGCCCGGGGGGCATGAACACTGAAGCTTTCTTT
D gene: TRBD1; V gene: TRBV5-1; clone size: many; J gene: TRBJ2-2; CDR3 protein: CASGTGNTGELFF; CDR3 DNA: TGCGCCAGCGGGACAGGGAACACCGGGGAGCTGTTTTTT
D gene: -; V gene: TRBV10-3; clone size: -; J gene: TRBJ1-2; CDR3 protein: CAISAQADNYGNTF; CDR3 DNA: TGTGCCATCAGTGCTCAGGCCGATAACTATGGCAACACCTTC